This is a list of T cell receptor beta chains from one sample in a study of shared clonotypes between healthy human individuals. Generated by immunoSEQ multiplex PCR, the TCRdb table keeps only in-frame clones and is missing some. Of some 2 million clones listed, approximately 94% are singletons. Sequencing was performed on naive CD8+ T cells sorted from blood. The receptors were sampled from a man younger than 35 in good health. The CDR3 runs from the conserved cysteine through the conserved F or W.

v_call: TRBV27
j_call: TRBJ1-5
cdr3_length: 13
cdr3_aa: CASSLLGNQPQHF

v_call: TRBV2
j_call: TRBJ1-4
cdr3_length: 14
cdr3_aa: CASSVGRGNEKLFF

v_call: TRBV11-2
j_call: TRBJ1-1
cdr3_length: 13
cdr3_aa: CASSLGPNTEAFF

v_call: TRBV6-1
j_call: TRBJ1-5
cdr3_length: 15
cdr3_aa: CASSEGTGRYQPQHF

v_call: TRBV13
j_call: TRBJ2-2
cdr3_length: 16
cdr3_aa: CASTLGLAVNTGELFF

v_call: TRBV5-1
j_call: TRBJ2-1
cdr3_length: 17
cdr3_aa: CASKLGSQGEWHNEQFF

v_call: TRBV7-8
j_call: TRBJ2-7
cdr3_length: 16
cdr3_aa: CASSLTGQGGSYEQYF

v_call: TRBV19
j_call: TRBJ2-2
cdr3_length: 14
cdr3_aa: CASRDYANTGELFF

v_call: TRBV7-8
j_call: TRBJ2-7
cdr3_length: 13
cdr3_aa: CASSLNTGYEQYF

v_call: TRBV6-1
j_call: TRBJ1-5
cdr3_length: 16
cdr3_aa: CASSEARGTGDQPQHF

v_call: TRBV28
j_call: TRBJ2-3
cdr3_length: 13
cdr3_aa: CASSLSNTDTQYF

v_call: TRBV7-7
j_call: TRBJ2-1
cdr3_length: 17
cdr3_aa: CASSLVAGQSSYNEQFF

v_call: TRBV5-1
j_call: TRBJ2-1
cdr3_length: 16
cdr3_aa: CASSSTGQYSYNEQFF

v_call: TRBV30
j_call: TRBJ2-7
cdr3_length: 12
cdr3_aa: CAWSVRYYEQYF

v_call: TRBV5-6
j_call: TRBJ2-3
cdr3_length: 14
cdr3_aa: CASSLGASTDTQYF

v_call: TRBV2
j_call: TRBJ2-3
cdr3_length: 17
cdr3_aa: CASSDLPGRSEGDTQYF

v_call: TRBV4-1
j_call: TRBJ1-6
cdr3_length: 14
cdr3_aa: CASSFRDRGSPLHF

v_call: TRBV5-6
j_call: TRBJ2-1
cdr3_length: 12
cdr3_aa: CASRSSYNEQFF